Sequencing of this T cell receptor (beta chain) was carried out in a study of T cells after yellow fever vaccination (dated by TCRdb to the late 2010s). About the full investigation: The SMART-Seq v4 Ultra Low Input RNA kit was used to prepare libraries from fractions with low cell numbers. Blood was drawn at multiple timepoints before and after primary and secondary immunization, with bulk PBMC replicates and cell subsets isolated. Bulk TCR alpha and beta repertoires were sequenced longitudinally to track T-cell clones before and after primary and booster YFV17D yellow fever vaccination. Two healthy male donors made up the cohort, one aged 18 to 29 years and the other aged 30 to 40 years. On the study overall, not on this receptor specifically: Compared with the primary T-cell response, the secondary T-cell response was faster but weaker, reaching its peak on day 5 rather than on day 15. A small fraction of clonotypes showed up in both the CD4 and CD8 compartments, probably as a result of convergent recombination. Most clones expanded after primary vaccination were re-detected after the booster (about 96% of CD4 and about nine tenths of CD8), suggesting broad memory maintenance. The study included only a couple of donors, which limits how far the findings can be generalized. Computational filtering was needed because FACS-sorted repertoires could contain abundant contaminating clonotypes from the bulk population.

This clonotype has just a few counts. Its antigen remains undetermined. No base quality values were provided; no much bigger clone lies one nucleotide off. The run used an Illumina NovaSeq 6000. TCR cDNA was synthesized by 5'RACE template switching, which introduced a universal primer site and unique molecular identifiers. cDNA synthesis was primed from both the TCR alpha and TCR beta constant segments. Two PCR steps were used to amplify libraries, with sample barcodes and sequencing adapters being added in the second step. Sequencing of libraries was performed on Illumina HiSeq 2500 (2x100 bp) or NovaSeq (2x150 bp). The original pipeline was this. Reads were demultiplexed and collapsed into UMI consensus sequences with MIGEC, and V(D)J alignment was performed with MiXCR. Clonotypes responding to the vaccine were identified with edgeR on replicate PBMC samples, with the criteria of FDR below 0.01 and a log2 fold change above 5 up to day 15. Each bulk clonotype received a CD4 or CD8 identity based on whether the sequenced CD4 or CD8 repertoire contained that clonotype at higher abundance. TCRdb reprocessed the public reads (quality trimming at Q25 with fastp, clone calling with MiXCR) and kept in-frame beta chains. Every distinct CDR3 protein forms one entry, paired with its most common genes and DNA. The V and J calls come from TCRdb's annotation, not from the publication. This sample comprises 310,000 or so distinct CDR3 sequences, approximately 3.8% of them detected only once. The ten largest clones represent around 20% of the sample.

The treatment or condition label, read with the paper, signifies: live attenuated yellow fever vaccine strain. At each blood-draw timepoint, two biological replicates of bulk PBMCs were obtained. PBMCs were isolated from peripheral blood using a standard Ficoll-Paque protocol. RNA was extracted with TriZol from bulk PBMCs, CD4 and CD8 fractions, and dextramer-positive and dextramer-negative fractions. This clonotype was sampled from a man aged 18 to 30 who received the YFV17D yellow fever vaccine. This specimen consisted of PBMCs, obtained on the day of the yellow fever booster vaccination.

The DNA reads TGTGCCACCAGCAGGAACCTGGACACCTATCAGCCCCAGCATTTT. This yields the protein CATSRNLDTYQPQHF. The chain couples TRBV15 to TRBJ1-5; TRBD1 could be the D gene, as 5 bases match. The CDR3 goes from the cysteine to the phenylalanine over 15 residues. The only DNA kept is the CDR3, 45 bases in frame from the first base. At the junction V is shortened by 3 bases and J by 5 bases, with 14 bases in between. As encoded in the germline V gene (reference sequence), CDR1 is LNHNV while CDR2 is YYDKDF.